The sequence of this TCR beta chain was determined in a study of blood T cell repertoires in COVID-19. On the study more broadly: Researchers got acute and convalescent COVID-19 samples from the United States, Italy and Spain.

This CDR3 has 14 residues. Germline V CDR1 and CDR2: SGHTA, FQGTGA. Trimming cost V 1 base and J 6 bases, with 12 bases left between them. Repertoires were generated with immunoSEQ multiplex PCR, while TCRdb's copy carries only in-frame clones and drops some. The sample contains 200,000 to 250,000 clones, about 85% of which appear only once. This rearrangement joins TRBV7-3 to TRBJ1-2; D possibly corresponds to TRBD1 (5 bases). Sequencing was performed on peripheral blood. The clonotype originates from a man in his late teens or twenties with active or convalescent COVID-19. For the CDR3, the DNA is TGTGCCAGCAGCTTAAATCCTGCGGGGGATGGCTACACCTTC. Translation: CASSLNPAGDGYTF.